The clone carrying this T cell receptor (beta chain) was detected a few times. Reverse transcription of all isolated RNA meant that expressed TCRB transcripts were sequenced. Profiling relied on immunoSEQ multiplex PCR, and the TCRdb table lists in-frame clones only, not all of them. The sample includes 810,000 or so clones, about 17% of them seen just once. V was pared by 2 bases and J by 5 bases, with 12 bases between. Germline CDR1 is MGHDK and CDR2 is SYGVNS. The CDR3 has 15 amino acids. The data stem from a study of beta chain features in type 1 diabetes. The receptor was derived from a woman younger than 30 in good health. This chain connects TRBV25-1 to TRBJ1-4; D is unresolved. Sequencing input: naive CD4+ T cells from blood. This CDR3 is CASSEIRTSNEKLFF. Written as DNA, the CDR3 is TGTGCCAGCAGTGAAATCAGGACTTCCAATGAAAAACTGTTTTTT.